Included here is one T cell receptor beta chain sequence, with context. Only in-frame clones appear in the TCRdb table, and some are missing; sequencing was by immunoSEQ multiplex PCR. The table shows under 55,000 clones, with approximately 94% occurring only once. The data were obtained in a study of T cell changes during pregnancy in multiple sclerosis. The sequence was collected from a female donor with multiple sclerosis, enrolled in a pregnancy study. The source material was CD4+ T cells from peripheral blood mononuclear cells, sampled in the third trimester of pregnancy.

CDR3 loop: CASSEIAVATQYF. In DNA, the CDR3 is TGTGCCAGCAGCGAGATAGCAGTAGCGACCCAGTACTTC. The chain carries TRBV2 and TRBJ2-5; D remains ambiguous. The CDR3 is 13 amino acids. Trimming left V 6 bases short and J 7 bases short, with 15 bases between. Germline V gene sequence: CDR1 SNHLY, CDR2 FYNNEI.